One sample yielded the 15 T cell receptor beta chains listed below, sequenced in a study of CD8 T cells in ankylosing spondylitis. The antigens for these receptors are not known. Each CDR3 protein is one row after TCRdb ran MiXCR on the 5' RACE reads. The repertoire holds 450,000 to 550,000 distinct CDR3 sequences, with about 5.7% as singletons. General study findings and limits: What seemed typical of ankylosing spondylitis blood was a TCR beta motif built from eight highly homologous variants.

Material: blood, either unsorted or a sorted T cell fraction (not recorded which). These receptors came from a male donor with ankylosing spondylitis.

This clonotype came up many times. The chain combines TRBV5-1 with TRBJ2-5, with D possibly TRBD1 on 6 matching bases. CDR3 length: 15 residues. CDR1 and CDR2 (germline): SGHRS, YFSETQ. V dropped 4 bases and J dropped 5 bases, with 18 bases sitting between them. CDR3 nucleotide sequence: TGCGCCAGCAGCCTAAACCCAACAGGGATTGAGACCCAGTACTTC. The encoded protein is CASSLNPTGIETQYF.

At least ten counts were recorded for this clonotype. DNA for the CDR3: TGTGCCATCAGTGAGTCGGGACAGTGGGCTTTCTTT. Translated, it gives CAISESGQWAFF. The rearrangement uses TRBV10-3 and TRBJ1-1; 7 bases map to TRBD1. CDR1 ENHRY and CDR2 SYGVKD come from the germline V gene. Germline trimming cut 0 bases from V and 11 bases from J; bases unmatched to any gene: 3. CDR3 length: 12 amino acids.

This clonotype appeared many times. The chain couples TRBV29-1 to TRBJ1-1; 8 positions agree with TRBD1. CDR1 is SQVTM, CDR2 ANQGSEA, per germline. The J segment lost 5 bases and the V segment lost 7 bases, leaving 9 bases of the junction unmatched. The CDR3 has 13 amino acids. CDR3 nucleotide sequence: TGCAGCGCTCGACAGGGGAGACGGACTGAAGCTTTCTTT. Translation gives CSARQGRRTEAFF.

This clonotype was observed a handful of times. The rearrangement links TRBV29-1 to TRBJ2-5, with D unresolved. Trimming took off 3 bases at V and 2 bases at J, with 10 bases between the two ends. This CDR3 has 13 residues. CDR1 SQVTM and CDR2 ANQGSEA come from the germline V gene. The CDR3: CSVDNSVQETQYF. CDR3 bases: TGCAGCGTTGATAACAGCGTACAAGAGACCCAGTACTTC. The whole variable domain, filled in from reference TRBV29-1 and TRBJ2-5, reads SAVISQKPSRDICQRGTSLTIQCQVDSQVTMMFWYRQQPGQSLTLIATANQGSEATYESGFVIDKFPISRPNLTFSTLTVSNMSPEDSSIYLCSVDNSVQETQYFGPGTRLLVL.

This clonotype was seen repeatedly, ten times or more. The V call is TRBV12-3 or TRBV12-4, the J call TRBJ2-3; weak D call: TRBD1 (6 bases). V lost 5 bases and J 0 bases, leaving 15 bases between the germline ends. The length of the CDR3 is 16 residues. The CDR3 loop reads CASSPRQDRSTDTQYF. The CDR3 DNA sequence: TGTGCCAGCAGTCCCCGACAGGATCGGAGCACAGATACGCAGTATTTT.

This clonotype was seen repeatedly, ten times or more. The genes are TRBV29-1 and TRBJ1-1; TRBD1 agrees at 8 bases. V dropped 2 bases and J dropped 1; count of bases not matched to a gene: 3. CDR1 and CDR2 from the germline V gene are SQVTM and ANQGSEA. The CDR3 covers 14 residues. The CDR3 nucleotides read TGCAGCGTTGAACCCGGGACAGGGAACACTGAAGCTTTCTTT. This sequence encodes CSVEPGTGNTEAFF.

This clonotype showed up many times. V gene TRBV5-4 combines with J gene TRBJ2-3; D unresolved. The CDR3 loop spans 15 amino acids. Germline V gene sequence: CDR1 SGHNT, CDR2 YYREEE (reference sequence). Trimming cost V 1 base and J 0 bases, with 9 bases left between them. CDR3 sequence reads: CASSLPSRSTDTQYF. In DNA form, the CDR3 reads TGTGCCAGCAGCTTGCCCAGCAGAAGCACAGATACGCAGTATTTT.

The chain links TRBV24-1 to TRBJ2-1; 7 bases line up with TRBD2. Germline V CDR1 and CDR2: KGHDR, SFDVKD. V trimming: 2 bases; J trimming: 1 base; junction bases outside the gene matches: 1. CDR3 length equals 15 residues. CDR3 sequence: CATSDWGGSYNEQFF. CDR3 DNA: TGTGCCACCAGTGATTGGGGGGGGTCCTACAATGAGCAGTTCTTC.

At least ten counts were recorded for this clonotype. The V and J genes are TRBV5-1 and TRBJ2-3; D ambiguous. The germline CDR1 and CDR2 sequences are SGHRS and YFSETQ. The CDR3 loop spans 17 amino acids. With 4 bases removed from V and 0 bases from J, the gap between germline ends came to 18 bases. In nucleotides, the CDR3 is TGCGCCAGCAGCCTCCATTTAGACGACCCTAGCACAGATACGCAGTATTTT. The encoded protein is CASSLHLDDPSTDTQYF.

This clonotype was observed at least ten times. The V gene is TRBV5-1, the J gene TRBJ2-1, with 7 bases identical to TRBD2. Trimming cost V 3 bases and J 1 base; bases outside gene matches: 4. CDR3 length: 15 amino acids. The germline V gene has CDR1 SGHRS and CDR2 YFSETQ. CDR3 residues: CASSSLAVSYNEQFF. The CDR3 DNA follows: TGCGCCAGCAGCTCTCTAGCGGTGTCCTACAATGAGCAGTTCTTC.

This clonotype was found a few times. The chain has TRBV2 and TRBJ2-1; D is unresolved. V lost 8 bases and J 0 bases, leaving 14 bases between the germline ends. The CDR3 runs 15 residues. The germline CDR1 and CDR2 sequences are SNHLY and FYNNEI. CDR3 sequence reads: CASLWAESSYNEQFF. In DNA form, the CDR3 reads TGTGCCAGCTTATGGGCGGAGAGCTCCTACAATGAGCAGTTCTTC. The full variable domain, rest sourced from reference TRBV2 and TRBJ2-1, is EPEVTQTPSHQVTQMGQEVILRCVPISNHLYFYWYRQILGQKVEFLVSFYNNEISEKSEIFDDQFSVERPDGSNFTLKIRSTKLEDSAMYFCASLWAESSYNEQFFGPGTRLTVL.

This clonotype was picked up many times. The chain uses TRBV20-1 and TRBJ1-5, with D tentatively TRBD1 (6 bases). Trimming shortened V by 5 bases and J by 3 bases, and 11 bases separated the two germline ends. Germline V CDR1 and CDR2: DFQATT, SNEGSKA (reference sequence). The CDR3 runs 13 residues. The CDR3 sequence: CSAVDSLNQPQHF. In DNA, the CDR3 is TGCAGTGCTGTGGACAGCCTCAATCAGCCCCAGCATTTT.

This clonotype was counted at least ten times. V is TRBV6-1 and J is TRBJ2-7; tentative D call: TRBD1 (5 bases). Trimming took off 6 bases at V and 1 base at J, with 10 bases between the two ends. The CDR3 runs 13 residues. The germline V gene encodes CDR1 MNHNS and CDR2 SASEGT. CDR3 DNA sequence: TGTGCCAGCAGGGAGACAGTTTCCTACGAGCAGTACTTC. Amino acid sequence: CASRETVSYEQYF.

This clonotype was observed many times. V usage is TRBV6-5 and J usage is TRBJ1-5, with a possible D match to TRBD1 (6 bases). CDR1 MNHEY and CDR2 SVGAGI come from the germline V gene. This CDR3 has 15 amino acids. Trimming stripped 0 bases from V and 7 bases from J, with 13 bases between. This chain's CDR3 is CASSYSGGPDQPQHF. The DNA for the CDR3 is TGTGCCAGCAGTTACTCTGGGGGGCCGGACCAGCCCCAGCATTTT.

This clonotype has ten or more counts. V usage is TRBV5-1 and J usage is TRBJ1-2; possibly TRBD1 for D (5 bases). V was clipped by 4 bases and J by 2 bases, with 9 bases between them. The CDR3 consists of 13 residues. CDR1 and CDR2 from the germline V gene are SGHRS and YFSETQ. CDR3 nucleotides: TGCGCCAGCAGCGACAGTCCAAACTATGGCTACACCTTC. It codes for CASSDSPNYGYTF. Complete variable domain (other parts from reference TRBV5-1 and TRBJ1-2): KAGVTQTPRYLIKTRGQQVTLSCSPISGHRSVSWYQQTPGQGLQFLFEYFSETQRNKGNFPGRFSGRQFSNSRSEMNVSTLELGDSALYLCASSDSPNYGYTFGSGTRLTVV.